This is a list of T cell receptor beta chains from one sample in a study of OX40 agonist ivuxolimab in advanced cancers. Generated by immunoSEQ multiplex PCR, the TCRdb table keeps only in-frame clones and is missing some. The sample lists around 65,000 clones; nearly 95% were seen once. The source was CD4+ or CD8+ T cells sorted from blood, collected in a trial of the OX40 agonist ivuxolimab. The receptors derive from an adult with an advanced solid tumor such as melanoma, head and neck, liver or kidney cancer. Both conserved end residues are part of each CDR3. A D gene is named only where the DNA matches it firmly. Not every row has a clone size; where given, it reads once, few, many or a size class.

clone size,J gene,V gene,CDR3 length,D gene,CDR3 DNA,CDR3 protein
-,TRBJ1-1,TRBV7-8,12,-,TGTGCCAGCAGCTCGTCGAACACTGAAGCTTTCTTT,CASSSSNTEAFF
-,TRBJ2-2,TRBV4-1,16,TRBD1,TGCGCCAGCAGCCAAGAGGGGACAGGGGACACCGGGGAGCTGTTTTTT,CASSQEGTGDTGELFF
-,TRBJ1-2,TRBV12-5,16,-,TGTGCTAGTGGTTTGCCCGGGAGCTACACTGGCTATGGCTACACCTTC,CASGLPGSYTGYGYTF
-,TRBJ2-5,TRBV11-2,17,-,TGTGCCAGCAGCCCAGAGGGGCGGCCCCGCCCCCAAGAGACCCAGTACTTC,CASSPEGRPRPQETQYF
-,TRBJ1-1,TRBV6-6,11,-,TGTGCCAGCAGGGGCCCTACTGAAGCTTTCTTT,CASRGPTEAFF
-,TRBJ2-3,TRBV27,16,TRBD2,TGTGCCAGCAGTCGCGTGACTAGCGGGTTCACAGATACGCAGTATTTT,CASSRVTSGFTDTQYF
-,TRBJ2-1,TRBV29-1,12,-,TGCAGCGTTGATAGTACTGGACAAGAGCAGTTCTTC,CSVDSTGQEQFF
-,TRBJ1-1,TRBV28,13,TRBD1,TGTGCCAGCAGTTTCGGACAGGGCTGGGGCGCTTTCTTT,CASSFGQGWGAFF
-,TRBJ2-7,TRBV2,12,TRBD2,TGTGCCAGCCTAGCGGGGGACTACGAGCAGTACTTC,CASLAGDYEQYF
-,TRBJ1-2,TRBV5-4,11,-,TGTGCCAGCAGTATTGGGGGTGGCTACACCTTC,CASSIGGGYTF
-,TRBJ1-2,TRBV6-5,15,TRBD1,TGTGCCAGCAGTTCCTGGACAGGGGACGGCTATGGCTACACCTTC,CASSSWTGDGYGYTF
-,TRBJ2-7,TRBV19,15,TRBD2,TGTGCCAGTAGTATAGATTTCGGGAGGGCCTACGAGCAGTACTTC,CASSIDFGRAYEQYF
-,TRBJ2-5,TRBV13,18,TRBD2,TGTGCCAGCAGCGCCCGACTAGCGGGGGAGACCCTCCAAGAGACCCAGTACTTC,CASSARLAGETLQETQYF
-,TRBJ2-7,TRBV4-3,15,TRBD2,TGCGCCAGCAGCCAAGGACTAGCGGGAGTTCACGAGCAGTACTTC,CASSQGLAGVHEQYF
once,TRBJ1-2,TRBV13,14,TRBD1,TGTGCCAGCAGCTCCAGGGGGCTGGACTATGGCTACACCTTC,CASSSRGLDYGYTF
-,TRBJ2-3,TRBV7-9,14,-,TGTGCCAGCAGCTTAGCCCCTGAGAGCAATACGCAGTATTTT,CASSLAPESNTQYF
-,TRBJ1-5,TRBV27,14,-,TGTGCCAGCAGTTTAGCGGGAATCGGGCAGCCCCAGCATTTT,CASSLAGIGQPQHF
-,TRBJ2-7,TRBV5-4,14,-,TGTGCCAGCAGCCCCACCCCCGGCTGGGACGAGCAGTACTTC,CASSPTPGWDEQYF
-,TRBJ1-3,TRBV25-1,14,TRBD1,TGTGCCAGCAACGGACAGGCTGATGGAAACACCATATATTTT,CASNGQADGNTIYF
-,TRBJ2-4,TRBV7-9,15,-,TGTGCCAGCAGCTTGGTGGGGCTAGCCAAAAACATTCAGTACTTC,CASSLVGLAKNIQYF
-,TRBJ2-7,TRBV27,15,-,TGTGCCAGCAGCCCACAGAGGATGAGGGCCTACGAGCAGTACTTC,CASSPQRMRAYEQYF
-,TRBJ2-2,TRBV6-5,13,-,TGTGCCAGCAGTGCTCGGCACAACGGGGAGCTGTTTTTT,CASSARHNGELFF
-,TRBJ2-3,TRBV9,17,-,TGTGCCAGCAGCGTAGGTGCTAGCGCCTCTAGCACAGATACGCAGTATTTT,CASSVGASASSTDTQYF
-,TRBJ2-2,TRBV19,13,-,TGTGCCACCCATCGCCCGAACACCGGGGAGCTGTTTTTT,CATHRPNTGELFF
-,TRBJ1-5,TRBV28,17,TRBD1,TGTGCCAGCAGTTTCCCAGGACAGGGACAGGTCAATCAGCCCCAGCATTTT,CASSFPGQGQVNQPQHF
-,TRBJ2-7,TRBV19,17,TRBD2,TGTGCCAGTAGTATAGCTGGTAGCGGGGGCTCCATCTACGAGCAGTACTTC,CASSIAGSGGSIYEQYF
few,TRBJ1-2,TRBV27,12,-,TGTGCCAGCACCGTTAGGCCCTATGGCTACACCTTC,CASTVRPYGYTF
-,TRBJ2-7,TRBV5-4,13,-,TGTGCCAGCAGCTTCGGTTATGCGTACGAGCAGTACTTC,CASSFGYAYEQYF
-,TRBJ2-1,TRBV7-9,15,-,TGTGCCAGCAGCTTGGGACTCGGCCTCTACAATGAGCAGTTCTTC,CASSLGLGLYNEQFF
-,TRBJ2-7,TRBV10-3,17,TRBD1,TGTGCCATCAGTGAGGCTCCACAGGGGGCCGGGACCTACGAGCAGTACTTC,CAISEAPQGAGTYEQYF